Listed below are T cell receptor beta chains from one sample, sequenced in a study of ipilimumab plus nivolumab after autologous stem cell transplantation. TCRdb's copy holds only in-frame clones and misses some; the assay was immunoSEQ multiplex PCR. Here the sample spans fewer than 30,000 clones, 86% being singletons. The sequenced sample was PBMCs, obtained in a trial of ipilimumab plus nivolumab as post-transplant consolidation. The source of these receptors is a male donor with diffuse large B-cell lymphoma. Both conserved end residues are part of each CDR3. Fields, in order: J gene, clone size, D gene, V gene, CDR3 protein, CDR3 DNA. The D gene is left open where the match is weak. Clone size appears in some rows only: once, few, many, or a class for an expanded clone.

J: TRBJ2-5
size: .
D: TRBD2
V: TRBV4-1
CDR3: CASSQVEAGAETQYF
DNA: TGCGCCAGCAGCCAAGTCGAAGCGGGGGCAGAGACCCAGTACTTC

J: TRBJ2-7
size: .
D: TRBD1
V: TRBV9
CDR3: CASSGQGAYEQYF
DNA: TGTGCCAGCAGCGGACAGGGGGCGTACGAGCAGTACTTC

J: TRBJ2-7
size: .
D: .
V: TRBV6-5
CDR3: CASLSSANSYEQYF
DNA: TGTGCCAGCCTGAGCTCGGCGAACTCCTACGAGCAGTACTTC

J: TRBJ2-5
size: once
D: .
V: TRBV7-2
CDR3: CASSANRVQETQYF
DNA: TGTGCCAGCAGCGCCAACAGGGTGCAAGAGACCCAGTACTTC

J: TRBJ2-7
size: .
D: .
V: TRBV5-6
CDR3: CASSQKVAPGRRSYEQYF
DNA: TGTGCCAGCAGCCAAAAGGTGGCCCCGGGGAGGCGTTCCTACGAGCAGTACTTC

J: TRBJ2-5
size: .
D: .
V: TRBV5-8
CDR3: CASSLSGPGAQYF
DNA: TGTGCCAGCAGCTTGAGCGGCCCCGGGGCCCAGTACTTC

J: TRBJ1-1
size: .
D: .
V: TRBV5-6
CDR3: CASSLNTEAFF
DNA: TGTGCCAGCAGCTTAAACACTGAAGCTTTCTTT

J: TRBJ2-5
size: .
D: .
V: TRBV7-9
CDR3: CASNDRGKTQYF
DNA: TGTGCCTCAAACGATCGGGGGAAGACCCAGTACTTC

J: TRBJ2-3
size: .
D: TRBD2
V: TRBV19
CDR3: CASSIGRGGGSDTQYF
DNA: TGTGCCAGTAGTATAGGACGCGGGGGAGGTTCGGATACGCAGTATTTT

J: TRBJ2-7
size: .
D: .
V: TRBV7-9
CDR3: CASSLVGFPYEQYF
DNA: TGTGCCAGCAGCTTAGTCGGATTTCCCTACGAGCAGTACTTC

J: TRBJ1-2
size: .
D: .
V: TRBV7-2
CDR3: CASSLERRNYGYTF
DNA: TGTGCCAGCAGCTTAGAAAGGCGAAACTATGGCTACACCTTC

J: TRBJ1-5
size: .
D: TRBD1
V: TRBV7-2
CDR3: CASSLAEGAGQPQHF
DNA: TGTGCCAGCAGCTTAGCGGAGGGGGCCGGTCAGCCCCAGCATTTT

J: TRBJ1-1
size: .
D: .
V: TRBV11-2
CDR3: CASSQGPTNTEAFF
DNA: TGTGCCAGCAGCCAGGGACCGACGAACACTGAAGCTTTCTTT

J: TRBJ1-2
size: .
D: .
V: TRBV27
CDR3: CASSPWGSDYGYTF
DNA: TGTGCCAGCAGTCCATGGGGATCTGACTATGGCTACACCTTC

J: TRBJ2-3
size: .
D: .
V: TRBV6-1
CDR3: CASKAGGSTDTQYF
DNA: TGTGCCAGCAAGGCCGGGGGCAGCACAGATACGCAGTATTTT

J: TRBJ1-6
size: .
D: .
V: TRBV18
CDR3: CASSQGPGNSPLHF
DNA: TGTGCCAGCTCACAGGGTCCGGGTAATTCACCCCTCCACTTT

J: TRBJ2-3
size: few
D: TRBD2
V: TRBV6-6
CDR3: CASRAVAGVSTDTQYF
DNA: TGTGCCAGCAGAGCTGTAGCGGGGGTAAGCACAGATACGCAGTATTTT

J: TRBJ1-2
size: .
D: TRBD1
V: TRBV18
CDR3: CASSPLGTGNPYGYTF
DNA: TGTGCCAGCTCACCGCTGGGGACAGGTAACCCGTATGGCTACACCTTC

J: TRBJ1-2
size: .
D: .
V: TRBV6-1
CDR3: CASSELGLGYTF
DNA: TGTGCCAGCAGTGAACTAGGGTTGGGCTACACCTTC

J: TRBJ2-1
size: .
D: TRBD2
V: TRBV19
CDR3: CASSIGGGNYNEQFF
DNA: TGTGCCAGTAGTATTGGGGGGGGGAATTACAATGAGCAGTTCTTC

J: TRBJ2-1
size: .
D: .
V: TRBV5-5
CDR3: CASSLGIGAYNEQFF
DNA: TGTGCCAGCAGCTTGGGGATAGGGGCCTACAATGAGCAGTTCTTC

J: TRBJ1-2
size: .
D: TRBD1
V: TRBV7-6
CDR3: CASSLNRGYGYTF
DNA: TGTGCCAGCAGCTTGAACAGGGGGTATGGCTACACCTTC

J: TRBJ2-2
size: .
D: TRBD2
V: TRBV10-3
CDR3: CAISGLRGGADGELFF
DNA: TGTGCCATCAGCGGGTTGCGCGGGGGGGCCGACGGGGAGCTGTTTTTT

J: TRBJ1-1
size: .
D: TRBD1
V: TRBV2
CDR3: CASARTGANTEAFF
DNA: TGTGCCAGCGCCCGGACAGGGGCGAACACTGAAGCTTTCTTT

J: TRBJ2-3
size: .
D: TRBD1
V: TRBV19
CDR3: CASSTLDRGGTDTQYF
DNA: TGTGCCAGTAGTACCCTTGACAGGGGGGGCACAGATACGCAGTATTTT

J: TRBJ1-2
size: .
D: .
V: TRBV19
CDR3: CASRRGVAALNYGYTF
DNA: TGTGCCAGTCGTCGGGGGGTCGCCGCCCTTAACTATGGCTACACCTTC

J: TRBJ1-2
size: .
D: TRBD1
V: TRBV14
CDR3: CASSPDRTGVGGYTF
DNA: TGTGCCAGCAGCCCAGACAGGACAGGGGTGGGCGGCTACACCTTC

J: TRBJ1-1
size: few
D: TRBD1
V: TRBV5-4
CDR3: CASRGTGQETEAFF
DNA: TGTGCCAGCAGGGGTACAGGACAGGAAACTGAAGCTTTCTTT

J: TRBJ2-3
size: .
D: TRBD2
V: TRBV18
CDR3: CASSPPGLAGGQYF
DNA: TGTGCCAGCTCACCCCCCGGACTAGCGGGGGGGCAGTATTTT

J: TRBJ1-1
size: .
D: .
V: TRBV16
CDR3: CASSQPGGNTEAFF
DNA: TGTGCCAGCAGCCAACCGGGGGGAAACACTGAAGCTTTCTTT

J: TRBJ1-1
size: .
D: .
V: TRBV5-4
CDR3: CASSFEGGAAFF
DNA: TGTGCCAGCAGCTTTGAGGGGGGTGCAGCTTTCTTT

J: TRBJ1-5
size: .
D: .
V: TRBV6-5
CDR3: CASRPPGGGNQPQHF
DNA: TGTGCCAGCAGGCCCCCCGGGGGAGGCAATCAGCCCCAGCATTTT

J: TRBJ1-4
size: .
D: .
V: TRBV2
CDR3: CASSPGGFFLFF
DNA: TGTGCCAGCAGCCCGGGTGGGTTTTTCCTGTTTTTT

J: TRBJ1-2
size: few
D: .
V: TRBV21-1
CDR3: CASSKEPAPNYGYTF
DNA: TGTGCCAGCAGCAAAGAGCCGGCCCCTAACTATGGCTACACCTTC

J: TRBJ2-7
size: few
D: TRBD1
V: TRBV19
CDR3: CASSQRDRGSYEQYF
DNA: TGTGCCAGTAGTCAAAGGGACAGGGGATCCTACGAGCAGTACTTC

J: TRBJ2-2
size: .
D: .
V: TRBV5-6
CDR3: CASSFRGELFF
DNA: TGTGCCAGCAGCTTCCGGGGGGAGCTGTTTTTT

J: TRBJ1-1
size: few
D: TRBD1
V: TRBV29-1
CDR3: CSVGQGDTEAFF
DNA: TGCAGCGTGGGACAGGGGGACACTGAAGCTTTCTTT

J: TRBJ2-1
size: .
D: TRBD1
V: TRBV23-1
CDR3: CASSLPKKDREDEQFF
DNA: TGCGCCAGCAGTCTTCCAAAGAAGGACAGGGAGGATGAGCAGTTCTTC

J: TRBJ2-7
size: .
D: TRBD1
V: TRBV5-1
CDR3: CASSSTGGSLEQYF
DNA: TGCGCCAGCAGCTCGACAGGGGGGTCCCTCGAGCAGTACTTC

J: TRBJ1-5
size: .
D: .
V: TRBV7-2
CDR3: CASSFGQSNQPQHF
DNA: TGTGCCAGCAGCTTCGGGCAGTCGAATCAGCCCCAGCATTTT

J: TRBJ2-1
size: .
D: TRBD2
V: TRBV7-9
CDR3: CASSPGLAGVLEQFF
DNA: TGTGCCAGCAGCCCCGGACTAGCGGGGGTTCTTGAGCAGTTCTTC

J: TRBJ2-5
size: .
D: .
V: TRBV2
CDR3: CASSETGRQETQYF
DNA: TGTGCCAGCAGTGAAACAGGCAGACAAGAGACCCAGTACTTC

J: TRBJ2-2
size: .
D: .
V: TRBV12-5
CDR3: CASGLYRNTGELFF
DNA: TGTGCTAGTGGTCTGTACAGGAACACCGGGGAGCTGTTTTTT

J: TRBJ1-6
size: .
D: .
V: TRBV11-2
CDR3: CASSLVVDSPLHF
DNA: TGTGCCAGCAGCTTAGTCGTGGACTCACCCCTCCACTTT

J: TRBJ1-1
size: .
D: .
V: TRBV7-6
CDR3: CASSPKGGPTEAFF
DNA: TGTGCCAGCAGCCCCAAAGGGGGGCCCACTGAAGCTTTCTTT

J: TRBJ2-3
size: few
D: TRBD2
V: TRBV7-2
CDR3: CASRDRGGQADTQYF
DNA: TGTGCCAGCAGGGATCGGGGGGGCCAAGCAGATACGCAGTATTTT

J: TRBJ1-1
size: .
D: .
V: TRBV2
CDR3: CASGKEAFF
DNA: TGTGCCAGCGGAAAGGAAGCTTTCTTT

J: TRBJ2-4
size: .
D: .
V: TRBV5-1
CDR3: CASSLDTNIQYF
DNA: TGCGCCAGCAGCCTGGACACAAACATTCAGTACTTC

J: TRBJ2-2
size: once
D: .
V: TRBV30
CDR3: CAWIRDTGELFF
DNA: TGTGCCTGGATTCGGGACACCGGGGAGCTGTTTTTT